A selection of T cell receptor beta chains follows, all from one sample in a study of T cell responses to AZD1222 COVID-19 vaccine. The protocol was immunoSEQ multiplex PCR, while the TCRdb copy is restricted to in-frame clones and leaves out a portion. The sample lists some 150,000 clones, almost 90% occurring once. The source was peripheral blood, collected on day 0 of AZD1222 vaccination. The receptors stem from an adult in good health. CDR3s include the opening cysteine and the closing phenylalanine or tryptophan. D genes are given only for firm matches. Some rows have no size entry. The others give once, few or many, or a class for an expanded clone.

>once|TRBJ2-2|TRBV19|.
TGTGCCAGTAAATTGCGGGGGCAGGGCACCGGGGAGCTGTTTTTT
CASKLRGQGTGELFF
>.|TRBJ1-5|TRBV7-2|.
TGTGCCAGCAGCTTAGTCCCCCAGGGGATCGGCAATCAGCCCCAGCATTTT
CASSLVPQGIGNQPQHF
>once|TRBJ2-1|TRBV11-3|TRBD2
TGTGCCAGCAGCTTGGGGACTAGCGGGAACAATGAGCAGTTCTTC
CASSLGTSGNNEQFF
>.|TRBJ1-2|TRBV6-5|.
TGTGCCAGCACCTCACCCCGGGGGCTCGGCTACACCTTC
CASTSPRGLGYTF
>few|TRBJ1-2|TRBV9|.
TGTGCCAGCAGCGTAGATATGGGCAACTATGGCTACACCTTC
CASSVDMGNYGYTF
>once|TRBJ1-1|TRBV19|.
TGTGCCAGTAGCTCCTACCCAACAGGGTCCACTGAAGCTTTCTTT
CASSSYPTGSTEAFF
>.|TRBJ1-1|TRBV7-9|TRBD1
TGTGCCAGCAGCCCCCGACAGGGGTCCGACACTGAAGCTTTCTTT
CASSPRQGSDTEAFF
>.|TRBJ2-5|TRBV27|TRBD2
TGTGCCAGCAGGGCTTCCTTGGGGGCTAGCGGGAGAGGGGAGACCCAGTACTTC
CASRASLGASGRGETQYF
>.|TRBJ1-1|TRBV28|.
TGTGCCAGCAGTTTACAGGGTCCGATCACTGAAGCTTTCTTT
CASSLQGPITEAFF
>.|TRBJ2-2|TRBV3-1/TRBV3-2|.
TGTGCCAGCAGCCAGGGAGCGGCGGCGCTGTTTTTT
CASSQGAAALFF
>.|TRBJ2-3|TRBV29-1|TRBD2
TGCAGCGTCAGCGGGAGAGAGGATACGCAGTATTTT
CSVSGREDTQYF
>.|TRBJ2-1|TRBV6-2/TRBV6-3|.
TGTGCCAGCAGTGACGGCCGCCGTGGATACAATGAGCAGTTCTTC
CASSDGRRGYNEQFF
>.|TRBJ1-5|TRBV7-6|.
TGTGCCAGCAGCTTAGGGGGGCTAAGCAATCAGCCCCAGCATTTT
CASSLGGLSNQPQHF
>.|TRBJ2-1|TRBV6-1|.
TGTGCCAGCAGTGCTGACAGGATAACACCCTACTCCTACAATGAGCAGTTCTTC
CASSADRITPYSYNEQFF
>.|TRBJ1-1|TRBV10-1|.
TGCGCCGGCTTCCAAAGTTTCACTGAAGCTTTCTTT
CAGFQSFTEAFF
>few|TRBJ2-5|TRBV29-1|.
TGCAGCGTTGAGAAGGGTCAGACCCAGTACTTC
CSVEKGQTQYF
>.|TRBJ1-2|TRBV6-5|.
TGTGCCAGCAGCCCACCCCAGACAGGCCCCTATGGCTACACCTTC
CASSPPQTGPYGYTF
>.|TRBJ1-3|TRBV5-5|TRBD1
TGTGCCAGCAGCTCGGACAGGCTCTCTGGAAACACCATATATTTT
CASSSDRLSGNTIYF
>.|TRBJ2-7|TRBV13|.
TGTGCCAGCAGCAGGGGACGTGGTCTTGGTTACTTC
CASSRGRGLGYF
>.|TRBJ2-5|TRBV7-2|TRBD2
TGTGCCAGCAGCTTAGGCGGGAGTGGGGAGACCCAGTACTTC
CASSLGGSGETQYF
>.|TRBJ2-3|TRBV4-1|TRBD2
TGCGCCAGCAGCCAAGCTAGCGGGTTGGGAGATACGCAGTATTTT
CASSQASGLGDTQYF
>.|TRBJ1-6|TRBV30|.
TGTGCCTTTCTGCGGGGGTTGAATTCACCCCTCCACTTT
CAFLRGLNSPLHF
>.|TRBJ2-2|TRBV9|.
TGTGCCAGCAGCGATAACCTCGATCATACCGGGGAGCTGTTTTTT
CASSDNLDHTGELFF
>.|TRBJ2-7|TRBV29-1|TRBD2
TGCAGCCTTCGAAAGGGGACTAGCGGTCCATCCACCCTCTACGAGCAGTACTTC
CSLRKGTSGPSTLYEQYF
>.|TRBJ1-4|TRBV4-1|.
TGCGCCAGCAGCCAAGTTATTGGCGGAAATGAAAAACTGTTTTTT
CASSQVIGGNEKLFF
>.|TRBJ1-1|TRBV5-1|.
TGCGCCAGCACAAGACAGTACCCCGTCACTGAAGCTTTCTTT
CASTRQYPVTEAFF
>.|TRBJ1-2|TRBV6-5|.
TGTGCCAGCAGGGCCATTACAGCTTATGGCTACACCTTC
CASRAITAYGYTF
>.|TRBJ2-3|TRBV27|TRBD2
TGTGCCAGCAGCTATCTAGCGGCGCTCACAGATACGCAGTATTTT
CASSYLAALTDTQYF
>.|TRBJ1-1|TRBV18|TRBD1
TGTGCCAGCTCAAAGACAGGGGAGGGCACTGAAGCTTTCTTT
CASSKTGEGTEAFF
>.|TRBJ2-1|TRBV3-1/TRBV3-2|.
TGTGCCAGCAGCCAAGATGGAACAGGATACAATGAGCAGTTCTTC
CASSQDGTGYNEQFF
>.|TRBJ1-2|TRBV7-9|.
TGTGCCAGCAGCTACCGCCACGTCAGCGATGGCTACACCTTC
CASSYRHVSDGYTF
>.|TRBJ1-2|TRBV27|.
TGTGCCAGCAGTCTGTCCTGGCGCGTGCGGGATGGCTACACCTTC
CASSLSWRVRDGYTF
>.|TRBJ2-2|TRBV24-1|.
TGTGCCACCAGTGATTTTAAAATTGCCGGGGAGCTGTTTTTT
CATSDFKIAGELFF
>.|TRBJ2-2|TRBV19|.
TGTGCCAGTAGTATAGCTGTCGGGGAGCTGTTTTTT
CASSIAVGELFF
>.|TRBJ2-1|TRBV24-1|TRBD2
TGTGCCACCAGTGATTTGGGTAGCGGGAGAGGTGAGCAGTTCTTC
CATSDLGSGRGEQFF
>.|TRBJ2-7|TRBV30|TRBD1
TGTGCCTGGGACAGGGACTACGAGCAGTACTTC
CAWDRDYEQYF
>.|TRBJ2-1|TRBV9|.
TGTGCCAGCAGCGTAGAACTCCCCGGAGTTTCCAATGAGCAGTTCTTC
CASSVELPGVSNEQFF
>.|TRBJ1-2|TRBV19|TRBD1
TGTGCCAGTAGTATAGCCGACAGGGCGCATGGCTACACCTTC
CASSIADRAHGYTF
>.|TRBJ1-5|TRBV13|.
TGTGCCAGCAGTTTCGGGGATCAGCCCCAGCATTTT
CASSFGDQPQHF
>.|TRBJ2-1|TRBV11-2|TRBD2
TGTGCCAGCAGCTTAATTGCGGGGGGCTACAATGAGCAGTTCTTC
CASSLIAGGYNEQFF
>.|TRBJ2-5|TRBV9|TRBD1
TGTGCCAGCAGCGCTTGGGACAGGGGAGAGACCCAGTACTTC
CASSAWDRGETQYF
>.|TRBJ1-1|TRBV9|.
TGTGCCAGCAGCGAAGACAGTGCCGCTGAAGCTTTCTTT
CASSEDSAAEAFF
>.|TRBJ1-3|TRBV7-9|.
TGTGCCAGCAGCTTATTAACCTCTGGAAACACCATATATTTT
CASSLLTSGNTIYF
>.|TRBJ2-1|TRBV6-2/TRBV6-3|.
TGTGCCAGCAGTTACTCTCCCGGTTTCTACAATGAGCAGTTCTTC
CASSYSPGFYNEQFF
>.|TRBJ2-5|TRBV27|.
TGTGCCAGCGGGGTTAAAGAGACCCAGTACTTC
CASGVKETQYF
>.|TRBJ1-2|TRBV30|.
TGTGCCTGGAGTGAGAGCTATGGCTACACCTTC
CAWSESYGYTF
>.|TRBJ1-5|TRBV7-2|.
TGTGCCAGCAGCTTATACCAGGGTTATTCTCAGCCCCAGCATTTT
CASSLYQGYSQPQHF
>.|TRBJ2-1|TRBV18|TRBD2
TGTGCCAGCTCACCCATTACTAGCGGGGTCTACAATGAGCAGTTCTTC
CASSPITSGVYNEQFF
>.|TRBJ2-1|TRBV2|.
TGTGCCAGCAGCGCTGAATCGGCTGAGCAGTTCTTC
CASSAESAEQFF
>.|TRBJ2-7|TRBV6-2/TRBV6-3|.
TGTGCCAGCAGTTACTCGGGGGCTGTCTACGAGCAGTACTTC
CASSYSGAVYEQYF
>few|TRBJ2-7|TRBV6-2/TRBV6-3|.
TGTGCCAGCAGTTACTCGAGAGCTGGGTACGAGCAGTACTTC
CASSYSRAGYEQYF
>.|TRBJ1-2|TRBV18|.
TGTGCCAGCTCACCTTTCGGTCAAGGGGCCCCTTGGGATGGCTACACCTTC
CASSPFGQGAPWDGYTF
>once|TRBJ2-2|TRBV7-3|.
TGTGCCAGCAGCTCGAGGTTGGGAAAGGAGCTGTTTTTT
CASSSRLGKELFF
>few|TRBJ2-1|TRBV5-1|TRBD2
TGCGCCAGCAGCCGGCGACTAGCGGGAAACAATGAGCAGTTCTTC
CASSRRLAGNNEQFF
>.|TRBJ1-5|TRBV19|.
TGTGCCAGTAGTACTCGTCTAACGCTAAGAAGCAATCAGCCCCAGCATTTT
CASSTRLTLRSNQPQHF
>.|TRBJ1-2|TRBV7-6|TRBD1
TGTGCCAGCAGCTTAGGAAGCGGCGGGACAGAGAACTATGGCTACACCTTC
CASSLGSGGTENYGYTF
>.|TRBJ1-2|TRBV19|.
TGTGCCAGCAATCTAGGTTTCGAGGACTATGGCTACACCTTC
CASNLGFEDYGYTF